The TCR beta chain described here comes from a study of T cell changes during pregnancy in multiple sclerosis. Germline CDR1 SEHNR, CDR2 FQNEAQ (reference sequence). V lost 4 bases and J lost 2, with 12 bases in between. CDR3 length: 14 residues. This table comes from immunoSEQ multiplex PCR, and its TCRdb copy is limited to in-frame clones, with some not included. Of 91,000 or so clones listed, approximately 95% are singletons. This TCR was sampled from a female donor with multiple sclerosis, enrolled in a pregnancy study. The sequences come from peripheral blood, collected after pregnancy. The genes are TRBV7-9 and TRBJ2-7, with D tentatively TRBD2 (7 bases). CDR3 protein: CASSYGGGAYEQYF. CDR3 bases: TGTGCCAGCAGCTACGGAGGGGGGGCCTACGAGCAGTACTTC.